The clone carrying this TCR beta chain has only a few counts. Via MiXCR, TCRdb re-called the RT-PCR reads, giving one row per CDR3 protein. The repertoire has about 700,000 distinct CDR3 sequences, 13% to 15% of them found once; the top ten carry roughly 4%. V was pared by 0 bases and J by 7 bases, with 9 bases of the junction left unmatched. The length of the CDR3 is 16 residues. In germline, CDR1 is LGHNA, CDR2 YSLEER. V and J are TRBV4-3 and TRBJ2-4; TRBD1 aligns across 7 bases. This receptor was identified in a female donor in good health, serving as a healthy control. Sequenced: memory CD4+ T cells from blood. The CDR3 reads CASSQEGGRQGNIQYF. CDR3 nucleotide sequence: TGCGCCAGCAGCCAAGAAGGGGGTAGACAGGGCAACATTCAGTACTTC.